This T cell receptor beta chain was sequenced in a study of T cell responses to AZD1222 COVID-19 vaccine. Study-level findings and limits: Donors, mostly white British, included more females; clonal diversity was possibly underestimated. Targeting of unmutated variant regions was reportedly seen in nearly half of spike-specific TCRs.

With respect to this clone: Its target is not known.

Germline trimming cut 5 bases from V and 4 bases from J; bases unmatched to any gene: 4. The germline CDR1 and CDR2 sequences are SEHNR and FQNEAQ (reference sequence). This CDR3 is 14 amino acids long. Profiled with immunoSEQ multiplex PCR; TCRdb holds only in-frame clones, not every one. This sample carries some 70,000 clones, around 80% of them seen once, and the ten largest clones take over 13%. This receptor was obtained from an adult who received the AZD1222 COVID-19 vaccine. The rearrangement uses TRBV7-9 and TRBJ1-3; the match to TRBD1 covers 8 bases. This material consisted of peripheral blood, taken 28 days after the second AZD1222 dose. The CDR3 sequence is CASSVGTGGNTIYF. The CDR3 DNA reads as TGTGCCAGCAGCGTTGGGACAGGCGGAAACACCATATATTTT.